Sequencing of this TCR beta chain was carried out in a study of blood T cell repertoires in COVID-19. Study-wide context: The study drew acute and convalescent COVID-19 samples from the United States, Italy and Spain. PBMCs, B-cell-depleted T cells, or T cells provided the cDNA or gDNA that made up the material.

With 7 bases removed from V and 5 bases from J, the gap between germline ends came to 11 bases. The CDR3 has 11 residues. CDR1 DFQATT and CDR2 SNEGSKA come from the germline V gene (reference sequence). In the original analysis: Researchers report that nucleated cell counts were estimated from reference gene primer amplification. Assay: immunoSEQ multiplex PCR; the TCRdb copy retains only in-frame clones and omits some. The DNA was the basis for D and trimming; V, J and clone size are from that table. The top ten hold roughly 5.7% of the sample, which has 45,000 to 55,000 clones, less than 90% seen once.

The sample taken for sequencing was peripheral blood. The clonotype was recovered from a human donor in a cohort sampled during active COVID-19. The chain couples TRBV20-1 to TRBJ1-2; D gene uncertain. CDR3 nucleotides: TGCAGTGGGGGAGGGCCATATGGCTACACCTTC. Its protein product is CSGGGPYGYTF.